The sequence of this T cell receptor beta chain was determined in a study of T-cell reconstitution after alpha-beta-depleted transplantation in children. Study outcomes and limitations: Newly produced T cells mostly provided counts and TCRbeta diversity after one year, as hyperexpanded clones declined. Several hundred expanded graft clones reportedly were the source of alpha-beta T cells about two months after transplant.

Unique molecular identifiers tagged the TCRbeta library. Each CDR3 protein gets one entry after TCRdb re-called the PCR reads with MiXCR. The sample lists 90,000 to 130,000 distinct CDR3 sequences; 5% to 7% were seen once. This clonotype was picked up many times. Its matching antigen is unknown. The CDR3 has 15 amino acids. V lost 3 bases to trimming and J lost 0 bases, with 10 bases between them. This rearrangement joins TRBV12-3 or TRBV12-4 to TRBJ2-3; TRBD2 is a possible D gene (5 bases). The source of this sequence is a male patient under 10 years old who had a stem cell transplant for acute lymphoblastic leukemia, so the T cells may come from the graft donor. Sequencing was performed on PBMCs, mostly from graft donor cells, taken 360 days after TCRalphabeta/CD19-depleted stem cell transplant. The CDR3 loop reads CASSFPLASTDTQYF. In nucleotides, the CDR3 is TGTGCCAGCAGTTTTCCCCTAGCAAGCACAGATACGCAGTATTTT.